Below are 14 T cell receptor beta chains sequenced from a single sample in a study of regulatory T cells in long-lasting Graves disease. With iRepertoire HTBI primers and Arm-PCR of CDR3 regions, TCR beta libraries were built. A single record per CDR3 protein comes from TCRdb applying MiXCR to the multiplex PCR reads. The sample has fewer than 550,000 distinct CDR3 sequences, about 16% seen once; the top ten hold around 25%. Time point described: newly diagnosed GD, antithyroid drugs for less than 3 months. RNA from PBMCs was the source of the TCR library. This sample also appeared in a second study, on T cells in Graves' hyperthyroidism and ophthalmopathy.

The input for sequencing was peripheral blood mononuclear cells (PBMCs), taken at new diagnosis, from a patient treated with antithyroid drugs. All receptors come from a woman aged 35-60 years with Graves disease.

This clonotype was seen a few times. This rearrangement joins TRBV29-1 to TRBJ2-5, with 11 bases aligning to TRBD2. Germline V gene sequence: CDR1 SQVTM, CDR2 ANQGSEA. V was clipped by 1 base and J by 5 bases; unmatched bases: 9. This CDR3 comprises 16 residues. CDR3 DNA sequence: TGCAGCGTTGAAGGGCTAGCGGGGGGCCGAGGGGAGACCCAGTACTTC. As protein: CSVEGLAGGRGETQYF.

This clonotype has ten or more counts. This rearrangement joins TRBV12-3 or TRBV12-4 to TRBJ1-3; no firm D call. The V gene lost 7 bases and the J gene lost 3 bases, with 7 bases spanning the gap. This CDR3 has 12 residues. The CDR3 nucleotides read TGTGCCAGCACTACAGTTGGAAACACCATATATTTT. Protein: CASTTVGNTIYF.

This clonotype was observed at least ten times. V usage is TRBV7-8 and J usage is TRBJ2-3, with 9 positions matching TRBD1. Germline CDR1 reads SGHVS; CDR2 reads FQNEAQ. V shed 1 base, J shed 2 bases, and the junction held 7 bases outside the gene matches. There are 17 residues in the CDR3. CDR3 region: CASSLGLDRGVTDTQYF. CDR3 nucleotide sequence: TGTGCCAGCAGCTTAGGACTTGACAGGGGGGTCACAGATACGCAGTATTTT.

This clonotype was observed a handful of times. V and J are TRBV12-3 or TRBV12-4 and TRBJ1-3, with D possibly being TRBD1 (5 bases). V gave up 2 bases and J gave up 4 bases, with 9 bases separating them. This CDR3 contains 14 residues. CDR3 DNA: TGTGCCAGCAGTTTACGACAGATGGGAAACACCATATATTTT. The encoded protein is CASSLRQMGNTIYF.

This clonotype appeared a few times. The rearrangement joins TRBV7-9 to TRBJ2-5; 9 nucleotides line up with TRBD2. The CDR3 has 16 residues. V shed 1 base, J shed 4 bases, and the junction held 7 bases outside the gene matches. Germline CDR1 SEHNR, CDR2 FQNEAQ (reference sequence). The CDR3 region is CASSLVSGGSGETQYF. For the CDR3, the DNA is TGTGCCAGCAGCTTAGTTAGCGGGGGATCGGGAGAGACCCAGTACTTC.

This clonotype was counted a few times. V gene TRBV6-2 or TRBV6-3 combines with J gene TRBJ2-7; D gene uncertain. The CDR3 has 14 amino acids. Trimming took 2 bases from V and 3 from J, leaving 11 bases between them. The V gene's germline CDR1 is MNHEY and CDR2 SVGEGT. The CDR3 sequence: CASSYTANLYEQYF. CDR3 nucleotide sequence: TGTGCCAGCAGTTACACGGCAAACCTCTACGAGCAGTACTTC.

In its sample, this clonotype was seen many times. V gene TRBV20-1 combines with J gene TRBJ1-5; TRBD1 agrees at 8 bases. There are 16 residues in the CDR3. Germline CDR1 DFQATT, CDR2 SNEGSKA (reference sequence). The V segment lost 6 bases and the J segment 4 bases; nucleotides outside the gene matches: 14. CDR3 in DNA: TGCAGTGCCGGACAGGGAGGAGGCATTAGTAATCAGCCCCAGCATTTT. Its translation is CSAGQGGGISNQPQHF.

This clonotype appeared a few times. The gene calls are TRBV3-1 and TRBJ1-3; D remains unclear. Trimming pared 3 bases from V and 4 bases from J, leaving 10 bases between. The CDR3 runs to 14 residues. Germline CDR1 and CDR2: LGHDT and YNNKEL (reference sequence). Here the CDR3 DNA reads TGTGCCAGCAGCCAGAGTGGTACGGGAAACACCATATATTTT. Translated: CASSQSGTGNTIYF. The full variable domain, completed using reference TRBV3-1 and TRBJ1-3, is DTAVSQTPKYLVTQMGNDKSIKCEQNLGHDTMYWYKQDSKKFLKIMFSYNNKELIINETVPNRFSPKSPDKAHLNLHINSLELGDSAVYFCASSQSGTGNTIYFGEGSWLTVV.

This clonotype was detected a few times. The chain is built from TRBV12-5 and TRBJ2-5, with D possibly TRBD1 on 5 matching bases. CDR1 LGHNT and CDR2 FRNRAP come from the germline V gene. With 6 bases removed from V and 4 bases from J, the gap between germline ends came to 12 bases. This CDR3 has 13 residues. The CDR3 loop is CASGQGFGETQYF. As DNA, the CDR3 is TGTGCTAGTGGCCAGGGATTTGGAGAGACCCAGTACTTC. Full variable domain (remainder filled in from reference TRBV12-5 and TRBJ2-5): DARVTQTPRHKVTEMGQEVTMRCQPILGHNTVFWYRQTMMQGLELLAYFRNRAPLDDSGMPKDRFSAEMPDATLATLKIQPSEPRDSAVYFCASGQGFGETQYFGPGTRLLVL.

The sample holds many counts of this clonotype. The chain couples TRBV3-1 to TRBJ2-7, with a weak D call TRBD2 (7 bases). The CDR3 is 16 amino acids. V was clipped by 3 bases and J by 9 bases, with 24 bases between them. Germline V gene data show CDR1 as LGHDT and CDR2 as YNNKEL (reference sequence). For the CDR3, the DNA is TGTGCCAGCAGCCAGCTTCGGGGGGCGGAATTACGAGGGCAGTACTTC. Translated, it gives CASSQLRGAELRGQYF.

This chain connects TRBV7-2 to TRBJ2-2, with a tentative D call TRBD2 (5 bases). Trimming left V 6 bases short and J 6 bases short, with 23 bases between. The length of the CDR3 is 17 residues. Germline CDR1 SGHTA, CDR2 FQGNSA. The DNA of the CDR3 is TGTGCCAGCAGACAACCCGGGATTAAAAATGCGGCCGGGGAGCTGTTTTTT. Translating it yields CASRQPGIKNAAGELFF.

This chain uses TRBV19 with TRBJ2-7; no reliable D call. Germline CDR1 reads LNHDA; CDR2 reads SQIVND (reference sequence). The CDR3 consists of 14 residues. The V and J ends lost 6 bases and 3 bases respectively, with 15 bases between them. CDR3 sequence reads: CASRPSLTRYEQYF. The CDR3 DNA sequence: TGTGCCAGTAGACCCTCCTTGACTCGCTACGAGCAGTACTTC.

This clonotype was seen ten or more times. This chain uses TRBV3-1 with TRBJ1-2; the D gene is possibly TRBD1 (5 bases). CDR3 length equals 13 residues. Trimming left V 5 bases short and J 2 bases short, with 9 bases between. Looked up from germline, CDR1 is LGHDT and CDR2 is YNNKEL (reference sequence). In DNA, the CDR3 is TGTGCCAGCAGCGTACAGGAAAACTATGGCTACACCTTC. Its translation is CASSVQENYGYTF.

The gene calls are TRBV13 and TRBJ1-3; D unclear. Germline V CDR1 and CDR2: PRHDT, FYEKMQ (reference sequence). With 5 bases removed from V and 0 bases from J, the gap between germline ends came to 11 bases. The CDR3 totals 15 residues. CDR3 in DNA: TGTGCCAGCAGCCCCCGGCGGGGCTCTGGAAACACCATATATTTT. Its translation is CASSPRRGSGNTIYF.